The 21 T cell receptor beta chains below were found in one sample sequenced in a study of blood T cell repertoires in COVID-19. Measured with immunoSEQ multiplex PCR; TCRdb has only the in-frame clones, and not every one. The data show 200,000 to 250,000 clones, with approximately 86% seen just once and more than 5% held by the top ten. Material for sequencing was peripheral blood. All receptors come from a human donor in a cohort sampled during active COVID-19.

This clone showed up just once. V is TRBV5-1 and J is TRBJ2-5; 7 positions agree with TRBD1. CDR1 and CDR2 (germline): SGHRS, YFSETQ. The CDR3 sequence is 14 residues long. Germline trimming cut 4 bases from V and 1 base from J; bases unmatched to any gene: 4. As DNA, the CDR3 is TGCGCCAGCAGCCTAGGACAGGTCCAAGAGACCCAGTACTTC. Translated: CASSLGQVQETQYF. Variable domain in full (rest from reference TRBV5-1 and TRBJ2-5): KAGVTQTPRYLIKTRGQQVTLSCSPISGHRSVSWYQQTPGQGLQFLFEYFSETQRNKGNFPGRFSGRQFSNSRSEMNVSTLELGDSALYLCASSLGQVQETQYFGPGTRLLVL.

This clone came up once. V and J are TRBV19 and TRBJ1-4; tentatively, D is TRBD1 (6 bases). CDR1 is LNHDA and CDR2 is SQIVND in the germline V gene (reference sequence). There are 17 residues in the CDR3. Trimming stripped 7 bases from V and 0 bases from J, with 18 bases between. CDR3 in DNA: TGTGCCAGTACCATTAACCCGTACAGGGCAACTAATGAAAAACTGTTTTTT. This sequence encodes CASTINPYRATNEKLFF.

The CDR3 DNA reads TGTGCCAGCAGCCCAAGAGGAGGGGGCGGTGGCTACACCTTC. Residues: CASSPRGGGGGYTF. The V and J genes are TRBV3-1 (or the pseudogene TRBV3-2) and TRBJ1-2, with 7 bases identical to TRBD1. With V trimmed by 4 bases and J by 7 bases, 9 bases remained unmatched. Germline lookup yields CDR1 LGHDT and CDR2 YNNKEL (reference sequence). The CDR3 length is 14 residues.

CDR3 nucleotide sequence: TGTGCCAGCAGTTCGAACAGACACTATGGCTACACCTTC. As protein: CASSSNRHYGYTF. This sequence joins TRBV12-3 or TRBV12-4 and TRBJ1-2; no clear D. Trimming cost V 4 bases and J 3 bases, with 9 bases left between them. CDR3 length: 13 amino acids.

This chain joins TRBV9 and TRBJ1-1; TRBD1 might be the D (5 bases). The CDR3 consists of 13 residues. Germline V gene sequence: CDR1 SGDLS, CDR2 YYNGEE. V lost 0 bases and J lost 4, with 7 bases in between. CDR3 DNA sequence: TGTGCCAGCAGCGTAGGACAGAGCACTGAAGCTTTCTTT. Protein sequence: CASSVGQSTEAFF.

This clone was recorded a few times. The CDR3 loop is CASSTGGDYGYTF. CDR3 coding DNA: TGCGCCAGCAGCACCGGGGGGGACTATGGCTACACCTTC. V and J are TRBV5-1 and TRBJ1-2; a possible D gene is TRBD1 (5 bases). Germline V gives CDR1 SGHRS, CDR2 YFSETQ. The germline V and J ends were trimmed by 4 bases and 3 bases, with 10 bases remaining between them. The CDR3 sequence is 13 residues long. The whole variable domain, filled in from reference TRBV5-1 and TRBJ1-2, reads KAGVTQTPRYLIKTRGQQVTLSCSPISGHRSVSWYQQTPGQGLQFLFEYFSETQRNKGNFPGRFSGRQFSNSRSEMNVSTLELGDSALYLCASSTGGDYGYTFGSGTRLTVV.

This clone has just one count. The chain combines TRBV9 with TRBJ2-1; the match to TRBD2 covers 7 bases. CDR1 and CDR2 (germline): SGDLS, YYNGEE. V trimming: 0 bases; J trimming: 5 bases; junction bases outside the gene matches: 5. CDR3 length: 15 amino acids. The CDR3 sequence is CASSVGRGVNNEQFF. The CDR3 DNA is TGTGCCAGCAGCGTAGGACGGGGGGTTAACAATGAGCAGTTCTTC.

The chain carries TRBV6-5 and TRBJ1-1; perhaps TRBD1 as D (6 bases). Germline CDR1 and CDR2: MNHEY and SVGAGI. The CDR3 spans 13 residues. Trimming removed 8 bases at V and 1 base at J, with 11 bases between. CDR3 sequence: CASHRDPNTEAFF. The CDR3 DNA follows: TGTGCCAGCCACAGGGATCCGAACACTGAAGCTTTCTTT.

The V call is TRBV19, the J call TRBJ2-2, with TRBD2 matching 11 bases. The CDR3 totals 16 residues. Looked up from germline, CDR1 is LNHDA and CDR2 is SQIVND (reference sequence). V lost 7 bases and J lost 5; bases outside the gene matches: 9. CDR3: CASTKGLAGFTGELFF. CDR3 DNA: TGTGCCAGTACCAAAGGACTAGCGGGTTTTACCGGGGAGCTGTTTTTT.

The gene calls are TRBV5-1 and TRBJ2-1; D uncertain. Per the germline V gene, CDR1 is SGHRS and CDR2 is YFSETQ. Trimming removed 4 bases at V and 5 bases at J, with 13 bases between. The CDR3 length is 14 residues. The CDR3 nucleotides are TGCGCCAGCAGCACCCCCGGGTATAACAATGAGCAGTTCTTC. The encoded protein is CASSTPGYNNEQFF.

Written as DNA, the CDR3 is TGCGCCAGCAGCCAAGCCCCAGAGCCCCAGCATTTT. This sequence encodes CASSQAPEPQHF. The V call is TRBV4-1, the J call TRBJ1-5; D remains unclear. CDR3 length equals 12 residues. V lost 1 base and J 8 bases, leaving 6 bases between the germline ends. Looked up from germline, CDR1 is MGHRA and CDR2 is YSYEKL.

This clone came up many times. The rearrangement joins TRBV4-2 to TRBJ1-4; D is ambiguous. The length of the CDR3 is 15 residues. The V and J ends lost 0 bases and 1 base respectively, with 6 bases between them. Germline V CDR1 and CDR2: LGHNA, YNFKEQ. DNA of the CDR3: TGTGCCAGCAGCCAAGAGGTCGGAACTAATGAAAAACTGTTTTTT. As protein: CASSQEVGTNEKLFF.

Of note for this clone: This same CDR3 is encoded by further DNA sequences in the sample. The rearrangement uses TRBV7-2 and TRBJ2-5; the match to TRBD1 covers 7 bases. Germline-derived CDR1 and CDR2 are SGHTA and FQGNSA. CDR3 length equals 13 residues. Trimming at V came to 4 bases and at J to 4 bases, leaving 3 bases not matched to a gene. The DNA of the CDR3 is TGTGCCAGCAGCTCGGGACAGAGAGAGACCCAGTACTTC. Residues: CASSSGQRETQYF.

This clone has only a few counts. The rearrangement links TRBV7-6 to TRBJ2-3, with TRBD2 matching over 14 bases. V shed 5 bases and J 3 bases; nucleotides not matched to a gene: 10. This CDR3 is 18 amino acids long. CDR1 is SGHVS, CDR2 FNYEAQ, per germline. In DNA form, the CDR3 reads TGTGCCAGCAGCCTACGAATGGGACTAGCGGGAGAGACAGATACGCAGTATTTT. It codes for CASSLRMGLAGETDTQYF.

In its sample, this clone was seen once. The chain combines TRBV18 with TRBJ2-7; 8 bases map to TRBD2. Germline values: CDR1 KGHSH, CDR2 LQKENI. This CDR3 has 14 amino acids. The V and J ends lost 2 bases and 6 bases, in that order; junction bases with no gene match: 6. The CDR3 loop reads CASSPNSGNFEQYF. The CDR3 DNA reads as TGTGCCAGCTCACCAAATAGCGGGAATTTCGAGCAGTACTTC.

The chain employs TRBV6-5 and TRBJ1-5, with D unclear. Germline CDR1 is MNHEY and CDR2 is SVGAGI. The CDR3 is made up of 15 amino acids. Trimming removed 2 bases from V and 4 bases from J, with 12 bases in between. CDR3 DNA: TGTGCCAGCAGTTACGAGGGAAGGCCAAATCAGCCCCAGCATTTT. This translates into CASSYEGRPNQPQHF.

The chain joins TRBV30 to TRBJ1-2; D remains unclear. There are 12 residues in the CDR3. V shed 0 bases and J shed 9 bases, with 11 bases lying between them. The V gene's germline CDR1 is GTSNPN and CDR2 SVGIG (reference sequence). In DNA, the CDR3 is TGTGCCTGGAGTGTACGCGAGTTGAGCTACACCTTC. It yields the protein CAWSVRELSYTF.

The chain links TRBV11-3 to TRBJ2-2; weak D call: TRBD1 (6 bases). The CDR3 totals 13 residues. V dropped 2 bases and J dropped 7 bases, with 8 bases sitting between them. The germline V gene encodes CDR1 SGHNT and CDR2 YENEEA. The CDR3 nucleotides read TGTGCCAGCAGCTTACAGGGGAACGGGGAGCTGTTTTTT. It is translated as CASSLQGNGELFF.

The DNA of the CDR3 is TGTGCTTCAGGAGAGGGAGAAAACATTCAGTACTTC. Protein: CASGEGENIQYF. The rearrangement links TRBV6-5 to TRBJ2-4, with D perhaps TRBD2 (5 bases). This CDR3 has 12 residues. The germline V gene has CDR1 MNHEY and CDR2 SVGAGI.

The chain uses TRBV19 and TRBJ2-2; 7 positions agree with TRBD2. The CDR3 totals 16 residues. After removal of 7 bases from V and 3 bases from J, the junction contained 11 bases not matched to a gene. Germline CDR1 LNHDA, CDR2 SQIVND (reference sequence). The DNA for the CDR3 is TGTGCCAGTACCGTAGCGGCGGGAGACGACACCGGGGAGCTGTTTTTT. Protein product: CASTVAAGDDTGELFF.

This chain connects TRBV6-4 to TRBJ2-3; maybe TRBD2 (5 bases). Germline V CDR1 and CDR2: MRHNA, SNTAGT. V was shortened by 0 bases and J by 2 bases, with 21 bases between the two germline ends. This CDR3 has 19 residues. In DNA form, the CDR3 reads TGTGCCAGCAGTGACTCGAGAGGGTGGCTAGTCAACCACACAGATACGCAGTATTTT. Translation gives CASSDSRGWLVNHTDTQYF.